These 18 T cell receptor beta chains came from one sample sequenced in a study of T-cell reconstitution after alpha-beta-depleted transplantation in children. Unique molecular identifiers were incorporated during preparation of the TCRbeta library. MiXCR was run by TCRdb on the PCR reads, yielding one entry per CDR3 protein. Of about 420,000 distinct CDR3 sequences listed, roughly a tenth are singletons. The sequencing used PBMCs from the stem cell graft donor, collected from the stem cell graft. These receptors originate from a human donor who donated a stem cell graft to a child with acute myeloid leukemia.

This clonotype came up a few times. The rearrangement links TRBV20-1 to TRBJ2-1; TRBD1 aligns across 9 bases. The CDR3 contains 14 residues. CDR1 and CDR2 from the germline V gene are DFQATT and SNEGSKA (reference sequence). The ends lost 5 bases at V and 9 bases at J; junction bases unmatched: 11. The CDR3 spells CSARDRDGWIEQFF. In DNA form, the CDR3 reads TGCAGTGCTCGGGACAGGGACGGGTGGATTGAGCAGTTCTTC.

In this sample, this clonotype turned up many times. The DNA of the CDR3 is TGCAGCGTGGCCGGGACTAGCCAAGAGACCCAGTACTTC. Protein: CSVAGTSQETQYF. The chain links TRBV29-1 to TRBJ2-5; 8 bases are shared with TRBD2. The ends lost 6 bases at V and 1 base at J; junction bases unmatched: 4. Germline lookup yields CDR1 SQVTM and CDR2 ANQGSEA. The CDR3 runs 13 residues.

CDR3: CASRPLTANTEAFF. CDR3 bases: TGCGCCAGCAGGCCACTCACGGCGAACACTGAAGCTTTCTTT. The rearrangement links TRBV5-1 to TRBJ1-1, with no clear D. This CDR3 is built from 14 residues. Looked up from germline, CDR1 is SGHRS and CDR2 is YFSETQ. Trimming cost V 5 bases and J 1 base, with 12 bases left between them.

V usage is TRBV9 and J usage is TRBJ2-2, with a weak D call TRBD2 (6 bases). V was clipped by 4 bases and J by 5 bases, with 15 bases between them. The CDR3 consists of 15 residues. Germline V CDR1 and CDR2: SGDLS, YYNGEE. The CDR3 protein is CASSPLAVGTGELFF. DNA of the CDR3: TGTGCCAGCAGCCCGTTAGCGGTAGGGACCGGGGAGCTGTTTTTT.

This clonotype was seen at least ten times. The rearrangement joins TRBV29-1 to TRBJ2-3; no definite D call. From germline, CDR1 is SQVTM and CDR2 ANQGSEA. V shed 4 bases and J shed 1 base, with 6 bases lying between them. The CDR3 contains 12 residues. Here the CDR3 reads CSVVEGTDTQYF. As DNA, the CDR3 is TGCAGCGTTGTTGAGGGCACAGATACGCAGTATTTT.

The CDR3 here is CASSPGTGQGQPQHF. The CDR3 DNA reads as TGCGCCAGCAGCCCGGGGACAGGGCAAGGCCAGCCCCAGCATTTT. The V and J genes are TRBV5-1 and TRBJ1-5; 9 bases line up with TRBD1. From germline, CDR1 is SGHRS and CDR2 YFSETQ. V lost 4 bases to trimming and J lost 7 bases; unmatched junction nucleotides: 9. The CDR3 is 15 residues long.

V and J are TRBV5-6 and TRBJ2-6, with D unclear. This CDR3 is 15 amino acids long. The germline V and J ends were trimmed by 2 bases and 0 bases, with 6 bases remaining between them. From germline, CDR1 is SGHDT and CDR2 YYEEEE. CDR3 loop: CASSFAFSGANVLTF. The CDR3 nucleotides read TGTGCCAGCAGCTTCGCATTCTCTGGGGCCAACGTCCTGACTTTC. Full variable domain (missing parts from reference TRBV5-6 and TRBJ2-6): DAGVTQSPTHLIKTRGQQVTLRCSPKSGHDTVSWYQQALGQGPQFIFQYYEEEERQRGNFPDRFSGHQFPNYSSELNVNALLLGDSALYLCASSFAFSGANVLTFGAGSRLTVL.

This clonotype was counted at least ten times. This CDR3 reads CASSPGGRREQYF. Written as DNA, the CDR3 is TGTGCCAGCAGCCCAGGCGGGAGACGCGAGCAGTACTTC. V is TRBV9 and J is TRBJ2-7; 7 bases fit TRBD2. The CDR3 runs 13 residues. CDR1 is SGDLS, CDR2 YYNGEE, per germline. V was clipped by 4 bases and J by 6 bases; unmatched bases: 7.

This clonotype was recorded at least ten times. The V gene is TRBV20-1, the J gene TRBJ2-1, with 11 bases identical to TRBD2. The CDR3 is 15 amino acids. Germline assignment: CDR1 DFQATT and CDR2 SNEGSKA (reference sequence). Germline trimming cut 2 bases from V and 3 bases from J; bases unmatched to any gene: 3. CDR3 nucleotide sequence: TGCAGTGCTAGACCGGGACTAGCGGACTACAATGAGCAGTTCTTC. Translation gives CSARPGLADYNEQFF.

This clonotype showed up many times. The chain uses TRBV5-5 and TRBJ2-5; 7 bases are a match to TRBD1. The trim removed 1 base at V and 2 bases at J, leaving 5 bases unmatched. Germline V gene data show CDR1 as SGHKS and CDR2 as YYEKEE (reference sequence). The CDR3 extends over 15 amino acids. The CDR3 bases are TGTGCCAGCAGCTTGTCGGGACAGATACAAGAGACCCAGTACTTC. As protein: CASSLSGQIQETQYF.

This clonotype was counted a few times. V and J are TRBV25-1 and TRBJ2-5; D gene unclear. Germline lookup yields CDR1 MGHDK and CDR2 SYGVNS. The CDR3 consists of 11 residues. The ends were cut back, 2 bases at V and 9 bases at J, with 7 bases in the middle. The CDR3 sequence is CASSEPRAQYF. The CDR3 bases are TGTGCCAGCAGTGAACCTCGCGCCCAGTACTTC.

There are many counts of this clonotype. The chain uses TRBV6-1 and TRBJ2-6; D is ambiguous. This CDR3 is built from 16 residues. CDR1 and CDR2 (germline): MNHNS, SASEGT. V lost 2 bases and J lost 0, with 8 bases in between. CDR3: CASSERPDSGANVLTF. The CDR3 region has the DNA TGTGCCAGCAGTGAACGGCCGGACTCTGGGGCCAACGTCCTGACTTTC.

The table lists this clonotype with a few counts. V usage is TRBV20-1 and J usage is TRBJ2-1; TRBD1 aligns across 8 bases. J gave up 10 bases and V 6 bases, and 20 bases lay outside the gene matches. The CDR3 spans 16 residues. Germline-derived CDR1 and CDR2 are DFQATT and SNEGSKA (reference sequence). Here the CDR3 DNA reads TGCAGTGCAGGCGGGGTAAGGGGGACAGGATTTAACGAGCAGTTCTTC. This sequence encodes CSAGGVRGTGFNEQFF.

V and J are TRBV7-9 and TRBJ2-1; 10 positions agree with TRBD2. J gave up 8 bases and V 8 bases, and 12 bases lay outside the gene matches. The germline gives CDR1 SEHNR, CDR2 FQNEAQ (reference sequence). The CDR3 extends over 15 amino acids. CDR3 protein: CASSLGSGRAYEQFF. The CDR3 nucleotides read TGTGCCAGCTCCTTGGGGAGCGGGAGGGCCTATGAGCAGTTCTTC.

The CDR3: CSASRGGGTKNIQYF. The CDR3 region has the DNA TGCAGTGCTAGTAGGGGGGGCGGAACCAAAAACATTCAGTACTTC. The chain links TRBV20-1 to TRBJ2-4; TRBD2 might be the D (7 bases). V was clipped by 3 bases and J by 2 bases, with 14 bases between them. Per the germline V gene, CDR1 is DFQATT and CDR2 is SNEGSKA (reference sequence). The CDR3 is 15 amino acids.

This clonotype was found many times. The CDR3 DNA reads TGTGCCATCAGTGAGTCGATGGGGGCAGCTTTCTTT. Translated, it gives CAISESMGAAFF. The chain uses TRBV10-3 and TRBJ1-1, with D perhaps TRBD1 (6 bases). Trimming took off 0 bases at V and 10 bases at J, with 9 bases between the two ends. CDR3 length equals 12 residues. Germline CDR1 and CDR2: ENHRY and SYGVKD.

This clonotype was found a few times. V is TRBV5-1 and J is TRBJ2-7, with D tentatively TRBD1 or TRBD2 (5 bases each). Germline CDR1 reads SGHRS; CDR2 reads YFSETQ. This CDR3 contains 14 residues. V was clipped by 4 bases and J by 6 bases, with 17 bases between them. The CDR3 loop reads CASSLGPDRVEQYF. CDR3 DNA: TGCGCCAGCAGCCTGGGACCCGACCGAGTCGAGCAGTACTTC.

This clonotype occurred a few times. J is TRBJ2-2 and V is TRBV7-6, with a possible D match to TRBD2 (7 bases). V lost 6 bases, J lost 5 bases, and 13 bases lay in between. The CDR3 is 14 amino acids. Germline assignment: CDR1 SGHVS and CDR2 FNYEAQ. The CDR3: CASRGGARTGELFF. The CDR3 nucleotides are TGTGCCAGCAGGGGGGGGGCGCGAACCGGGGAGCTGTTTTTT.